This T cell receptor beta chain was found in a study of identical twins. Regarding the study as a whole: There is a chance that invariant MAIT and iNKT cells partially muddied zero-insertion analyses. Fewer insertions characterized abundant cord blood beta clonotypes, whereas memory repertoires showed none.

MiXCR, run by TCRdb on the 5' RACE reads, gives a single entry per CDR3 protein. The table has some 500,000 distinct CDR3 sequences, more than 13% seen once. On this clonotype: What it binds is unknown.

CDR1 and CDR2 from the germline V gene are ENHRY and SYGVKD. This CDR3 is 14 amino acids long. Trimming stripped 5 bases from V and 4 bases from J, with 13 bases between. These data were likewise used in another study, on yellow fever vaccine responses in identical twins.

What was sequenced was CD4+ T cells sorted from blood. The TCR was taken from a young woman in good health. The rearrangement links TRBV10-3 to TRBJ2-3; weak D call: TRBD1 (6 bases). The CDR3 sequence is CAISLARGSDTQYF. CDR3 bases: TGTGCCATCAGTTTAGCCAGGGGCTCAGATACGCAGTATTTT.